This TCR beta chain was sequenced in a study of T cell responses to AZD1222 COVID-19 vaccine. The wider study: Doses given second, at about 4 or about 12 weeks, were pooled.

The CDR3 contains 15 residues. Germline CDR1 LGHDT, CDR2 YNNKEL (reference sequence). J gave up 0 bases and V 7 bases, and 3 bases lay outside the gene matches. Libraries were prepared by immunoSEQ multiplex PCR; TCRdb keeps only in-frame clonotypes and omits some of them. The sample includes about 110,000 clones, about 94% of them seen just once. The sequences come from peripheral blood, collected on day 0 of AZD1222 vaccination. The chain employs TRBV3-1 (or the pseudogene TRBV3-2) and TRBJ2-2, with 9 bases that match TRBD2. This sequence was found in an adult in good health. DNA of the CDR3: TGTGCCAGCACCCGACTAGCGGCGAACACCGGGGAGCTGTTTTTT. This codes for CASTRLAANTGELFF.